This entry concerns a single TCR beta chain. Its matching antigen is unknown. This specimen comes from a study of beta chain features in type 1 diabetes. Findings of the study overall: Equally in patients and controls, PCR might preferentially amplify shorter templates. Naive, central memory and Treg TCRB repertoires seemed to resemble each other more closely in patients than they did in healthy donors. The study found moderately but significantly shorter TCRB CDR3s in all four CD4+ subsets of Type 1 diabetes patients.

Populations isolated by sorting all had purity greater than 95%. Germline V gene data show CDR1 as SGHVS and CDR2 as FNYEAQ. The CDR3 extends over 15 amino acids. Losses at the gene ends were 4 bases for V and 1 base for J; bases not matched to a gene: 4. Isolated RNA was reverse transcribed in full, so expressed TCRB transcripts were sequenced. Method: immunoSEQ multiplex PCR; TCRdb's copy keeps in-frame clones and lacks some. In the table there are 350,000 to 450,000 clones, over 11% of which are singletons. This TCR was recovered from a young man in good health. This chain links TRBV7-6 with TRBJ2-1; TRBD2 aligns across 7 bases. The sequenced sample was naive CD4+ T cells from blood. In DNA form, the CDR3 reads TGTGCCAGCAGCTCCCGGGACTATTCCTACAATGAGCAGTTCTTC. Protein sequence: CASSSRDYSYNEQFF.